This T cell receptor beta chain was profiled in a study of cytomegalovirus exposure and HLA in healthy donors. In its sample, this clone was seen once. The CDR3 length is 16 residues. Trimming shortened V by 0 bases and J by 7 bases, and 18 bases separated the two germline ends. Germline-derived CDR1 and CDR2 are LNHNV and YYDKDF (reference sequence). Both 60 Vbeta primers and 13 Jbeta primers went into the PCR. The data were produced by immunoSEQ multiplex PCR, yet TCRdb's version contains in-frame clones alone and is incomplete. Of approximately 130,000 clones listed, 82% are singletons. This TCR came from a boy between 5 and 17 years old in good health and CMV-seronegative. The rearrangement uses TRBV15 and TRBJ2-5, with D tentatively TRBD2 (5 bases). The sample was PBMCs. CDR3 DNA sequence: TGTGCCACCAGCAGAGAGTCGGGGAGCCCGGGCCGGACCCAGTACTTC. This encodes CATSRESGSPGRTQYF.